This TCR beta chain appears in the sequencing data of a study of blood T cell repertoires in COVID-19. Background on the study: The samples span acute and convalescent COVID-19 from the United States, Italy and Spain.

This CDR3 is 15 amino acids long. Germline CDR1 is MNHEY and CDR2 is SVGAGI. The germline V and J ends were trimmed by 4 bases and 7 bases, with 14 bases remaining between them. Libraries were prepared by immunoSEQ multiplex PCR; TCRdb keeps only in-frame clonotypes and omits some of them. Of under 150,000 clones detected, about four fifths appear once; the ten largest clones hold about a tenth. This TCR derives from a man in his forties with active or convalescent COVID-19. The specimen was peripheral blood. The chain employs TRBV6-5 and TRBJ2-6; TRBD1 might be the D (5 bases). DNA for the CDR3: TGTGCCAGCAGTTCTCAGGGTTTAGGAGCCAACGTCCTGACTTTC. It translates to CASSSQGLGANVLTF.